The 10 T cell receptor beta chains reported below all come from one sample, sequenced in a study of regulatory T cells in long-lasting Graves disease. In building TCR beta libraries, iRepertoire HTBI primers were used together with Arm-PCR of CDR3 regions. TCRdb called the multiplex PCR reads again in MiXCR, with one record for every CDR3 protein. The sample lists about 430,000 distinct CDR3 sequences, over 20% occurring once. Sample time point: persistent/refractory GD, antithyroid drugs over 5 years with positive TRAb. TCR sequences were obtained from RNA taken from PBMCs. Specimen: peripheral blood mononuclear cells (PBMCs), collected when the disease was refractory, from a patient treated with antithyroid drugs. The receptors shown here come from a female donor with Graves disease.

This chain uses TRBV29-1 with TRBJ2-1; no firm D call. Germline V gene sequence: CDR1 SQVTM, CDR2 ANQGSEA. The CDR3 sequence is 12 residues long. V was pared by 3 bases and J by 6 bases, with 9 bases between. The CDR3 nucleotides are TGCAGCGTTGATTGGACGACCAATGAGCAGTTCTTC. This codes for CSVDWTTNEQFF.

Points on this clonotype: This may be a read error, as it is one base from a much larger clone. The chain carries TRBV20-1 and TRBJ2-2; TRBD2 matches at 8 bases. Trimming removed 3 bases from V and 3 bases from J; junction bases left unmatched: 3. The CDR3 spans 14 residues. CDR1 is DFQATT and CDR2 is SNEGSKA in the germline V gene (reference sequence). The CDR3 region has the DNA TGCAGTGCTAGTGGCGGGAGGTACACCGGGGAGCTGTTTTTT. It yields the protein CSASGGRYTGELFF.

V usage is TRBV30 and J usage is TRBJ1-2; D is uncertain. V lost 4 bases, J lost 0 bases, and 6 bases lay in between. This CDR3 has 12 amino acids. Germline CDR1 GTSNPN, CDR2 SVGIG (reference sequence). This CDR3 is CAWTDTNYGYTF. The CDR3 DNA reads TGTGCCTGGACAGATACTAACTATGGCTACACCTTC.

This clonotype came up a few times. The rearrangement links TRBV7-9 to TRBJ2-5; 7 bases line up with TRBD1. Trimming at V came to 4 bases and at J to 5 bases, leaving 7 bases not matched to a gene. The length of the CDR3 is 14 residues. Germline V gene lookup returns CDR1 SEHNR and CDR2 FQNEAQ (reference sequence). The CDR3: CASSSYRDSETQYF. CDR3 in DNA: TGTGCCAGCAGCTCTTATAGGGACAGTGAGACCCAGTACTTC.

Only a few counts were recorded for this clonotype. A much larger clone differs from this one at a single base, so this may be a read error. The genes are TRBV28 and TRBJ2-2; TRBD2 matches 9 bases. J gave up 9 bases and V 6 bases, and 14 bases lay outside the gene matches. CDR1 and CDR2 (germline): MDHEN, SYDVKM. This CDR3 has 16 amino acids. CDR3 nucleotides: TGTGCCAGCAGAACTTTGGGACTAGCTAAAGCCAGGGAGCTGTTTTTT. The encoded protein is CASRTLGLAKARELFF.

This clonotype occurred many times. The V call is TRBV15, the J call TRBJ1-4, with D tentatively TRBD1 (5 bases). This CDR3 has 13 residues. CDR1 LNHNV and CDR2 YYDKDF come from the germline V gene (reference sequence). The V and J ends lost 5 bases and 7 bases respectively, with 11 bases between them. CDR3 region: CATSEQGAEKLFF. CDR3 bases: TGTGCCACCAGCGAGCAGGGTGCTGAAAAACTGTTTTTT.

The chain employs TRBV15 and TRBJ2-4; tentative D call: TRBD1 (6 bases). Germline assignment: CDR1 LNHNV and CDR2 YYDKDF (reference sequence). The CDR3 is made up of 14 amino acids. With 3 bases removed from V and 4 bases from J, the gap between germline ends came to 10 bases. CDR3 DNA sequence: TGTGCCACCAGCAGGGGGGCGACGAAAAACATTCAGTACTTC. It specifies CATSRGATKNIQYF.

This clonotype was observed many times. V and J are TRBV6-2 or TRBV6-3 and TRBJ2-5; 9 positions agree with TRBD2. The CDR3 sequence is 13 residues long. The J segment lost 5 bases and the V segment lost 6 bases, leaving 4 bases of the junction unmatched. The germline V gene has CDR1 MNHEY and CDR2 SVGEGT. The CDR3 DNA follows: TGTGCCAGCAGAGCGGGAGGCCGGGAGACCCAGTACTTC. Its protein is CASRAGGRETQYF.

Of note for this clonotype: This clone may be a read error of a much larger clone one base away. This rearrangement joins TRBV30 to TRBJ2-7; 7 positions agree with TRBD1. CDR3 length equals 15 residues. The V gene's germline CDR1 is GTSNPN and CDR2 SVGIG (reference sequence). CDR3 sequence (DNA): TGTGCCTGGAGTCCATGGGACAGTAGCTCCTACGAGAAGTACTTC. It translates to CAWSPWDSSSYEKYF.

This clonotype was seen more than once but under ten times. The rearrangement uses TRBV7-9 and TRBJ2-5; no firm D call. Germline CDR1 and CDR2: SEHNR and FQNEAQ (reference sequence). V lost 2 bases and J lost 5, with 15 bases in between. This CDR3 spans 15 amino acids. The CDR3 is CASSLNAPPGETQYF. As DNA, the CDR3 is TGTGCCAGCAGCTTAAACGCTCCTCCCGGGGAGACCCAGTACTTC.